Below, 6 T cell receptor beta chains from the same sample are listed, as sequenced in a study of a mutant IDH1 vaccine in newly diagnosed glioma. The antigens of these receptors remain unknown. Specified time point: week 5, during vaccination. With topical imiquimod, each dose of the vaccine consisted of 300 ug of mutant IDH1 20-mer peptide. Only in-frame clones appear in the TCRdb table, and some are missing; sequencing was by immunoSEQ multiplex PCR. The sample carries tens of thousands of clones, 78% recorded once. This material consisted of PBMCs, taken from a glioma patient whose treatment included an IDH1 peptide vaccine. All receptors derive from a man in his forties with glioma.

J is TRBJ2-5 and V is TRBV9; D unclear. The CDR3 has 13 residues. Per germline, CDR1 SGDLS and CDR2 YYNGEE. V was cut by 0 bases and J by 1 base, with 4 bases left in between. The CDR3 spells CASSVGLQETQYF. The CDR3 region has the DNA TGTGCCAGCAGCGTAGGTCTCCAAGAGACCCAGTACTTC.

The chain has TRBV18 and TRBJ2-5; TRBD2 is a possible D gene (6 bases). The CDR3 runs to 14 residues. Trimming cost V 6 bases and J 5 bases, with 16 bases left between them. Germline V lookup: CDR1 KGHSH, CDR2 LQKENI. The CDR3 region has the DNA TGTGCCAGCTCGCGAGGGGCGGGGTTGGAGACCCAGTACTTC. Its translation is CASSRGAGLETQYF.

This clone came up a few times. The V call is TRBV30, the J call TRBJ1-6, with a tentative D call TRBD1 (6 bases). Between the trimmed V and J ends, which lost 0 bases and 4 bases, there was a span of 16 bases. The germline V gene has CDR1 GTSNPN and CDR2 SVGIG (reference sequence). This CDR3 contains 17 residues. The CDR3 is CAWSVSLGGAYNSPLHF. The DNA of the CDR3 is TGTGCCTGGAGTGTATCGCTCGGGGGGGCTTATAATTCACCCCTCCACTTT.

This clone has only a few counts. The chain recombines TRBV29-1 with TRBJ2-7; 13 bases are a match to TRBD2. The CDR3 totals 16 residues. CDR1 and CDR2 from the germline V gene are SQVTM and ANQGSEA. Trimming took 6 bases from V and 3 from J; bases not matched to a gene: 11. CDR3 sequence reads: CSVAGTSGMRDYEQYF. The CDR3, as DNA: TGCAGCGTGGCGGGGACTAGCGGGATGAGGGACTACGAGCAGTACTTC.

The rearrangement links TRBV4-2 to TRBJ1-3; no definite D call. The CDR3 extends over 16 amino acids. Germline CDR1 and CDR2: LGHNA and YNFKEQ. V was shortened by 1 base and J by 0 bases, with 10 bases between the two germline ends. The CDR3 nucleotides are TGTGCCAGCAGCCAAGCCTGGGTGAGCTCTGGAAACACCATATATTTT. Amino acids: CASSQAWVSSGNTIYF.

The chain joins TRBV5-6 to TRBJ1-4; TRBD1 might be the D (5 bases). Between the trimmed V and J ends, which lost 0 bases and 6 bases, there was a span of 6 bases. The CDR3 runs 13 residues. In germline, CDR1 is SGHDT, CDR2 YYEEEE. The CDR3 loop reads CASSLGRDEKLFF. The CDR3 nucleotides are TGTGCCAGCAGCTTGGGCAGGGATGAAAAACTGTTTTTT.